A single sample gave rise to the 2 T cell receptor beta chains below, sequenced in a study of shared clonotypes between healthy human individuals (dated by TCRdb to the early 2020s). The library was built by means of the immunoSEQ multiplex PCR assay. TCRdb retrieved this table from immuneACCESS and kept in-frame rearrangements only. Not all clones are present; in checked studies, unresolved V genes account for under half, and no reason is known for the remainder. This sample is represented by about 700,000 clones; 74% of them were singletons. The ten top clones hold 1.5% to 2% of the sample. Specimen: memory CD4+ T cells sorted from blood. Explained via the paper, the cell subset or site label denotes: CD45RA-negative fraction. These receptors were taken from a woman in her thirties in good health.

The chain joins TRBV5-1 to TRBJ2-7; no definite D call. Trimming stripped 5 bases from V and 3 bases from J, with 9 bases between. The CDR3 is 12 amino acids. Germline CDR1 is SGHRS and CDR2 is YFSETQ. CDR3 protein: CASSSWGYEQYF. DNA of the CDR3: TGCGCCAGCAGTTCCTGGGGCTACGAGCAGTACTTC. The full variable domain, with the rest looked up from reference TRBV5-1 and TRBJ2-7, is KAGVTQTPRYLIKTRGQQVTLSCSPISGHRSVSWYQQTPGQGLQFLFEYFSETQRNKGNFPGRFSGRQFSNSRSEMNVSTLELGDSALYLCASSSWGYEQYFGPGTRLTVT.

The chain recombines TRBV6-4 with TRBJ2-1; weak D call: TRBD1 (5 bases). V was pared by 6 bases and J by 9 bases, with 21 bases between. Germline loops: CDR1 MRHNA, CDR2 SNTAGT. This CDR3 is built from 15 residues. The CDR3 here is CASSRSIMGHPEQFF. CDR3 coding DNA: TGTGCCAGCAGCCGCTCAATAATGGGGCACCCTGAGCAGTTCTTC.